The 12 T cell receptor beta chains in this list originate from one sample, sequenced in a study of shared clonotypes between healthy human individuals. Repertoires were generated with immunoSEQ multiplex PCR, while TCRdb's copy carries only in-frame clones and drops some. Altogether some 500,000 clones are present, about 74% being singletons, with the ten largest covering around 12%. The sample consisted of PBMCs. These receptors were obtained from a woman in her thirties or forties in good health. Some clones in this sample may be carry-over from other donors' samples.

On this clone itself: With a far larger clone one base away, a read error is the likely cause. The J gene is TRBJ1-6, the V gene TRBV30; 7 nucleotides align to TRBD1. The germline CDR1 and CDR2 sequences are GTSNPN and SVGIG (reference sequence). The CDR3 has 13 residues. CDR3 coding DNA: TGTGCCTGGAGTGTAAACAGGGGTTCACCCCTCCGCTTT. Protein sequence: CAWSVNRGSPLRF.

The V and J genes are TRBV6-4 and TRBJ1-2; a possible D gene is TRBD1 (6 bases). The CDR3 length is 13 residues. CDR1 is MRHNA, CDR2 SNTAGT, per germline. The V end was cut by 2 bases, the J end by 7 bases, with 11 bases between. The CDR3, as DNA: TGTGCCAGCAGTGACCAGGGGACGGGTGGCTACACCTTC. As protein: CASSDQGTGGYTF.

This chain connects TRBV4-2 to TRBJ2-7; D tentatively fits TRBD1 or TRBD2 (6 bases each). Trimming removed 5 bases from V and 5 bases from J, with 19 bases in between. The CDR3 is 15 residues long. Germline CDR1 is LGHNA and CDR2 is YNFKEQ. The DNA of the CDR3 is TGTGCCAGCAGCAAGGACGGGACACCGGGAGACGAGCAGTACTTC. The encoded protein is CASSKDGTPGDEQYF.

The V call is TRBV10-3, the J call TRBJ2-5; D might be TRBD2 (5 bases). The CDR3 has 16 amino acids. Trimming removed 0 bases from V and 2 bases from J, with 13 bases in between. The germline gives CDR1 ENHRY, CDR2 SYGVKD. CDR3 protein: CAISESEAGGQETQYF. The CDR3 DNA is TGTGCCATCAGTGAGTCCGAAGCAGGAGGTCAAGAGACCCAGTACTTC.

This clone was seen a few times. This specimen includes other DNA sequences encoding the same CDR3. This chain joins TRBV4-3 and TRBJ2-1; 10 bases match TRBD2. Germline CDR1 and CDR2: LGHNA and YSLEER. This CDR3 has 14 amino acids. The V gene end was trimmed by 3 bases and the J gene end by 9 bases; junction bases not matched to a gene: 5. The CDR3 nucleotides read TGCGCCAGCAGCCAGCTAGCGGGAGCGGCTGAGCAGTTCTTC. It is translated as CASSQLAGAAEQFF.

V and J are TRBV5-4 and TRBJ2-1, with TRBD1 as a possible D gene (5 bases). Germline CDR1 and CDR2: SGHNT and YYREEE (reference sequence). Trimming took off 4 bases at V and 2 bases at J, with 25 bases between the two ends. The CDR3 contains 19 residues. The CDR3 region has the DNA TGTGCCAGCAGCCCCGGTGGTGTCTTGGGGCAGCGAACCTACAATGAGCAGTTCTTC. It translates to CASSPGGVLGQRTYNEQFF. The whole variable domain, remainder taken from reference TRBV5-4 and TRBJ2-1, is ETGVTQSPTHLIKTRGQQVTLRCSSQSGHNTVSWYQQALGQGPQFIFQYYREEENGRGNFPPRFSGLQFPNYSSELNVNALELDDSALYLCASSPGGVLGQRTYNEQFFGPGTRLTVL.

The chain carries TRBV9 and TRBJ2-1; a possible D gene is TRBD2 (6 bases). This CDR3 has 15 residues. Germline V gives CDR1 SGDLS, CDR2 YYNGEE. V was trimmed by 3 bases and J by 6 bases, leaving 16 bases between them. The CDR3 spells CASSGRDSPFNEQFF. CDR3 bases: TGTGCCAGCAGCGGTCGGGACTCCCCTTTCAATGAGCAGTTCTTC.

This chain connects TRBV23-1 to TRBJ1-5; the match to TRBD1 covers 7 bases. TRBV23-1 is annotated as an ORF whose role is uncertain. The CDR3 length is 17 residues. V shed 4 bases, J shed 0 bases, and the junction held 9 bases outside the gene matches. The CDR3 sequence is CASSPDRTYVSNQPQHF. Written as DNA, the CDR3 is TGCGCCAGCAGTCCGGACAGGACTTACGTTAGCAATCAGCCCCAGCATTTT.

The chain recombines TRBV4-1 with TRBJ2-7; D gene uncertain. The length of the CDR3 is 15 residues. V lost 3 bases and J 2 bases, leaving 14 bases between the germline ends. Looked up from germline, CDR1 is MGHRA and CDR2 is YSYEKL. In nucleotides, the CDR3 is TGCGCCAGCAGCCACGCCCCCAAACAAACCTACGAGCAGTACTTC. Protein product: CASSHAPKQTYEQYF.

This chain joins TRBV5-1 and TRBJ1-2, with D possibly matching TRBD1 (5 bases). CDR1 and CDR2 (germline): SGHRS, YFSETQ. The CDR3 is 14 residues long. Trimming took 4 bases from V and 4 from J, leaving 14 bases between them. The CDR3 loop reads CASSGSGETYGYTF. DNA for the CDR3: TGCGCCAGCAGCGGGTCGGGGGAAACCTATGGCTACACCTTC.

The chain employs TRBV11-2 and TRBJ2-3, with D uncertain. In germline, CDR1 is SGHAT, CDR2 FQNNGV. CDR3 length equals 14 residues. Trimming pared 1 base from V and 4 bases from J, leaving 9 bases between. The CDR3 nucleotides are TGTGCCAGCAGCTTAGGCCCCATCTCAGATACGCAGTATTTT. Translation gives CASSLGPISDTQYF.

The chain uses TRBV2 and TRBJ1-1, with D maybe TRBD1 (5 bases). The CDR3 runs to 13 residues. Germline values: CDR1 SNHLY, CDR2 FYNNEI. V lost 5 bases, J lost 1 base, and 8 bases lay in between. The CDR3 is CASSQGENTEAFF. CDR3 nucleotides: TGTGCCAGCAGTCAGGGAGAGAACACTGAAGCTTTCTTT.